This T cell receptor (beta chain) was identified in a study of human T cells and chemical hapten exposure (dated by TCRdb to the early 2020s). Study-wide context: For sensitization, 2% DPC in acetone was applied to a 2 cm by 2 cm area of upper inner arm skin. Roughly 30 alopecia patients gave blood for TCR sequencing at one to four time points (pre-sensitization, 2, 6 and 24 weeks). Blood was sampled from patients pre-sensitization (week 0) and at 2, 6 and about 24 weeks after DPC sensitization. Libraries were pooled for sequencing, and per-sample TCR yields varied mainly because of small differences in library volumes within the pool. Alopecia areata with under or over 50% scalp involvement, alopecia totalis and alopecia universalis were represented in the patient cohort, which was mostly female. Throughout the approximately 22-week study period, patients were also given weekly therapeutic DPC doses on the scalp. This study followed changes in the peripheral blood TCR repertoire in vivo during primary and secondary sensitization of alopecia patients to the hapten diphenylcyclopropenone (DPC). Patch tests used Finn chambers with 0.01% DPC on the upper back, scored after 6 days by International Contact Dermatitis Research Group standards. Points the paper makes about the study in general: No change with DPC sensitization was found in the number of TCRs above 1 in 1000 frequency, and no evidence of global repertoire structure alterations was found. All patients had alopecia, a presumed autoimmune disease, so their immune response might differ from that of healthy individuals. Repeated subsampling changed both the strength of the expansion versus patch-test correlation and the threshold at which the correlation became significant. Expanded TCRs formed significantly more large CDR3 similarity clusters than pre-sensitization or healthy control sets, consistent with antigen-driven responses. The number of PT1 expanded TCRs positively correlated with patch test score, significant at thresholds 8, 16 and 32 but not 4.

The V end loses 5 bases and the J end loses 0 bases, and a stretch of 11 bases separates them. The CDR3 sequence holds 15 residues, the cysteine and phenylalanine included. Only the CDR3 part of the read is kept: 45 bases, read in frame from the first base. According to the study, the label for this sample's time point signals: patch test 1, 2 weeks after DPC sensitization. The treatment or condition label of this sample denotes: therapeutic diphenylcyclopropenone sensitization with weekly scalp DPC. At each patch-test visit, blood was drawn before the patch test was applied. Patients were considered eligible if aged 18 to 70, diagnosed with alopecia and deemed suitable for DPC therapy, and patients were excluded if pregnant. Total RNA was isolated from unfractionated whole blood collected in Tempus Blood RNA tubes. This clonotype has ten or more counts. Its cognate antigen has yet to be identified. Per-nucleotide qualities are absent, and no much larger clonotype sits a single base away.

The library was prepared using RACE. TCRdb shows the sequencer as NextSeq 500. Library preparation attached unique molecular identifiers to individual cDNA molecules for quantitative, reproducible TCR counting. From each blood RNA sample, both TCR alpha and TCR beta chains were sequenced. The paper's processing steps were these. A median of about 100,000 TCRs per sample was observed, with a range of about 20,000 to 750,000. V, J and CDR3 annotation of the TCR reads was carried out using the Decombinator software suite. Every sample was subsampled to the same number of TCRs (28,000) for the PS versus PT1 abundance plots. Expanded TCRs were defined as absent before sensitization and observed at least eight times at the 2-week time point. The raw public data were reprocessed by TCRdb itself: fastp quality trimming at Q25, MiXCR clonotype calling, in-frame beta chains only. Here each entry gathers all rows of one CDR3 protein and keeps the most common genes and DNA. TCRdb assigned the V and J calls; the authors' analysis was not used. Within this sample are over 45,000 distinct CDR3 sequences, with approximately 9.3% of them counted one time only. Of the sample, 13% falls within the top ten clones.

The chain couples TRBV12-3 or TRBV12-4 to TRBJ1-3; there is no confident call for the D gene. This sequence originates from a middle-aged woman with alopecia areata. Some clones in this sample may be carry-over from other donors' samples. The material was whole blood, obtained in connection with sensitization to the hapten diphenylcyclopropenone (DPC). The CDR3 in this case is CASSPETDSGNTIYF. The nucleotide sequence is TGTGCCAGCAGTCCTGAAACGGACTCTGGAAACACCATATATTTT.